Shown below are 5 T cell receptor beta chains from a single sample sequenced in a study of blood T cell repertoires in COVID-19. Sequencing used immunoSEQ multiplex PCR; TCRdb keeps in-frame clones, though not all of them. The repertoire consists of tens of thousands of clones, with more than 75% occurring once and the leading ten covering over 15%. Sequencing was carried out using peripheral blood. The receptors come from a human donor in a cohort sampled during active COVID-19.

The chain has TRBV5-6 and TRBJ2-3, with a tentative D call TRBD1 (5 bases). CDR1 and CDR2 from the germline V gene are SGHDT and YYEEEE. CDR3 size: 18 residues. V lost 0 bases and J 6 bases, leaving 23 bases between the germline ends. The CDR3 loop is CASSLGGYLTLLADTQYF. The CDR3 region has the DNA TGTGCCAGCAGCTTGGGGGGCTACCTCACCCTGTTGGCGGATACGCAGTATTTT.

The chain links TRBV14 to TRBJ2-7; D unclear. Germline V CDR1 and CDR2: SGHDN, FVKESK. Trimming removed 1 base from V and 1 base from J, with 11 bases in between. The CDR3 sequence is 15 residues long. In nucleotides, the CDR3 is TGTGCCAGCAGCCAAGGAATCGGTCCTTCCTACGAGCAGTACTTC. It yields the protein CASSQGIGPSYEQYF.

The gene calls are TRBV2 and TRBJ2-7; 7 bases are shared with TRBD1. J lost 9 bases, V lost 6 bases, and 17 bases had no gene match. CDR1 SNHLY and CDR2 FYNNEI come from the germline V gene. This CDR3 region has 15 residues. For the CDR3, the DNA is TGTGCCAGCAGAGCTCCGGGACAGACACTACGCGGGCAGTACTTC. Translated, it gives CASRAPGQTLRGQYF.

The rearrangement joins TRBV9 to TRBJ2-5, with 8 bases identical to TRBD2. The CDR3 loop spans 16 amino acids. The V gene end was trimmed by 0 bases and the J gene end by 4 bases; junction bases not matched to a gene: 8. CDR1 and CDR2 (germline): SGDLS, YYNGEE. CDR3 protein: CASSVAGGNFGETQYF. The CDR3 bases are TGTGCCAGCAGCGTAGCGGGAGGGAATTTCGGAGAGACCCAGTACTTC.

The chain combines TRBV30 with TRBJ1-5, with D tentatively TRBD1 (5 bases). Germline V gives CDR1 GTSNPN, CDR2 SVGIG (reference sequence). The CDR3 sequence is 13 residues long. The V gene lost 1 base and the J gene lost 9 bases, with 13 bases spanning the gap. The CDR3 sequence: CAWSEGILSPQHF. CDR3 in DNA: TGTGCCTGGAGTGAGGGGATTTTATCGCCCCAGCATTTT.